The sequence of this TCR beta chain was determined in a study of blood T cell repertoires in COVID-19. Some clones are missing from TCRdb's copy, which holds only in-frame ones; the method was immunoSEQ multiplex PCR. The table lists 130,000 to 150,000 clones, more than 65% of them singletons, with 4% to 4.5% in the top ten. The V gene end was trimmed by 2 bases and the J gene end by 7 bases; junction bases not matched to a gene: 4. Germline-derived CDR1 and CDR2 are SGHRS and YFSETQ. CDR3 length equals 14 residues. The gene calls are TRBV5-1 and TRBJ1-4, with TRBD1 identical over 8 bases. This TCR was recovered from a man aged 60-69 years with acute or convalescent COVID-19. Material: peripheral blood. CDR3 DNA sequence: TGCGCCAGCAGCTTAGGACAGGGTAGTGAAAAACTGTTTTTT. It encodes CASSLGQGSEKLFF.